This T cell receptor (beta chain) was sequenced in a study of blood T cell repertoires in COVID-19. Turning to the study itself: Material from acute and convalescent COVID-19 was sourced from the United States, Italy and Spain.

Authors' methods: Estimation of nucleated cell counts relied on the amplification of reference gene primers. The table came from immunoSEQ multiplex PCR; TCRdb's copy has only in-frame clones and leaves some out. V, J and clone size were drawn from that table, and D and trimming were deduced from the DNA. The repertoire holds roughly 200,000 clones, roughly 87% seen once, with about 9.4% in the top ten. This clone was counted a single time. Participants came from about two dozen US areas, aged roughly 18 to 95 years. The CDR3 extends over 15 amino acids. The germline gives CDR1 GTSNPN, CDR2 SVGIG (reference sequence). The V and J ends lost 3 bases and 4 bases respectively, with 18 bases between them.

The sequencing sample was made of PBMCs or T cells enriched from blood (not recorded which). The chain combines TRBV30 with TRBJ1-2, with D possibly matching TRBD1 (6 bases). The TCR originated in a man aged 18 to 29 with acute COVID-19. The CDR3 DNA reads as TGTGCCTGGAGGACCGGGGGGGCCTCGAGCTATGGCTACACCTTC. It yields the protein CAWRTGGASSYGYTF.